The rows below give T cell receptor beta chains drawn from one sample of a study of blood T cell repertoires in COVID-19. Profiled with immunoSEQ multiplex PCR; TCRdb holds only in-frame clones, not every one. The table shows about 250,000 clones, with 70% to 90% occurring only once. The sequenced sample was peripheral blood. Receptors were obtained from a woman aged 25 to 39 with COVID-19, enrolled during active disease. Both conserved end residues are part of each CDR3. A D gene is named only where the DNA matches it firmly. Rows may omit the clone size; those that give it use once, few, many or a size class.

d_gene	abundance	len	v_gene	j_gene	CDR3aa	CDR3nt
.	.	13	TRBV4-1	TRBJ2-5	CASSWTAKETQYF	TGCGCCAGCAGCTGGACAGCGAAGGAGACCCAGTACTTC
TRBD2	.	15	TRBV9	TRBJ2-1	CASSPIAGDIVEQFF	TGTGCCAGCAGCCCAATAGCGGGAGACATCGTTGAGCAGTTCTTC
TRBD1	.	13	TRBV7-9	TRBJ2-4	CASSPTGENIQYF	TGTGCCAGCAGCCCGACAGGGGAAAACATTCAGTACTTC
TRBD1	.	14	TRBV19	TRBJ1-1	CASSEQGAGTEAFF	TGTGCCAGTAGTGAACAGGGGGCTGGCACTGAAGCTTTCTTT
TRBD2	.	15	TRBV2	TRBJ2-1	CASSYSGGSYNEQFF	TGTGCCAGCAGCTATAGCGGGGGCTCCTACAATGAGCAGTTCTTC
TRBD2	.	16	TRBV7-2	TRBJ2-1	CASSLVGAGGTVEQFF	TGTGCCAGCAGCTTAGTAGGAGCGGGAGGGACGGTTGAGCAGTTCTTC
TRBD2	.	15	TRBV10-2	TRBJ2-1	CATILGLAVSNEQFF	TGCGCCACCATCCTGGGACTAGCGGTCTCCAATGAGCAGTTCTTC
TRBD2	.	17	TRBV4-3	TRBJ2-2	CASSQDMAGANTGELFF	TGCGCCAGCAGCCAAGATATGGCGGGAGCAAACACCGGGGAGCTGTTTTTT
TRBD1	.	14	TRBV10-2	TRBJ2-5	CASRDGQGQETQYF	TGCGCCAGCAGGGATGGACAGGGACAAGAGACCCAGTACTTC
.	.	15	TRBV14	TRBJ1-6	CASSQDLRGWSPLHF	TGTGCCAGCAGCCAAGATCTTCGAGGCTGGTCACCCCTCCACTTT
.	.	14	TRBV5-1	TRBJ1-1	CASSLAGGYTEAFF	TGCGCCAGCAGCTTGGCTGGGGGCTACACTGAAGCTTTCTTT
.	.	15	TRBV7-7	TRBJ2-3	CASSLSRASTDTQYF	TGTGCTAGCAGCTTAAGCAGGGCTAGCACAGATACGCAGTATTTT
TRBD1	.	16	TRBV29-1	TRBJ1-1	CSVEQGASSTNTEAFF	TGCAGCGTTGAACAGGGGGCGTCCAGTACGAACACTGAAGCTTTCTTT
TRBD2	.	19	TRBV10-3	TRBJ2-1	CAISERDLTSGYSYNEQFF	TGTGCCATCAGTGAGCGGGATTTAACTAGCGGGTACTCCTACAATGAGCAGTTCTTC
TRBD1	.	14	TRBV19	TRBJ1-6	CASSHRGLDSPLHF	TGTGCCAGTAGCCACAGGGGATTGGATTCACCCCTCCACTTT
.	.	15	TRBV9	TRBJ1-2	CASSVSGGGLEALTF	TGTGCCAGCAGCGTATCTGGCGGGGGTTTGGAGGCTCTCACCTTC
.	.	12	TRBV7-8	TRBJ1-2	CASSPRVRGYTF	TGTGCCAGCAGCCCCAGGGTCCGTGGCTACACCTTC
.	.	13	TRBV27	TRBJ2-1	CASLSFSYNEQFF	TGTGCCAGCCTTAGTTTCTCCTACAATGAGCAGTTCTTC
TRBD1	.	16	TRBV29-1	TRBJ2-1	CSVSSPDRGIPNEQFF	TGCAGCGTCTCCTCCCCCGACAGGGGCATCCCGAATGAGCAGTTCTTC
TRBD2	once	17	TRBV3-1/TRBV3-2	TRBJ2-1	CASSQDPPAGVDNEQFF	TGTGCCAGCAGCCAAGATCCCCCAGCGGGGGTGGACAATGAGCAGTTCTTC
TRBD1	.	13	TRBV6-5	TRBJ1-4	CASSNRGREKLFF	TGTGCCAGCAGCAACAGGGGGCGGGAAAAACTGTTTTTT
.	.	17	TRBV7-2	TRBJ2-1	CASSLLMGASSYNEQFF	TGTGCCAGCAGCTTGTTAATGGGGGCCAGCTCCTACAATGAGCAGTTCTTC
TRBD1	.	13	TRBV2	TRBJ2-1	CASSYRGRNEQFF	TGTGCCAGCAGTTACAGGGGCCGCAATGAGCAGTTCTTC
TRBD1	.	16	TRBV6-5	TRBJ1-1	CASSFPWTGENTEAFF	TGTGCCAGCAGTTTCCCTTGGACAGGGGAGAACACTGAAGCTTTCTTT
TRBD1	.	13	TRBV19	TRBJ1-2	CASSIGGQYGYTF	TGTGCCAGTAGTATAGGGGGACAGTATGGCTACACCTTC
.	.	14	TRBV28	TRBJ2-2	CASSGGARTGELFF	TGTGCCAGCAGCGGCGGGGCACGGACCGGGGAGCTGTTTTTT
TRBD2	.	16	TRBV27	TRBJ2-2	CASSFSGGAFTGELFF	TGTGCCAGCAGTTTCAGCGGGGGGGCCTTCACCGGGGAGCTGTTTTTT
.	.	13	TRBV9	TRBJ2-5	CASSVAPLETQYF	TGTGCCAGCAGCGTAGCCCCCTTGGAGACCCAGTACTTC
.	.	15	TRBV28	TRBJ1-3	CASSPHGTSGNTIYF	TGTGCCAGCAGTCCGCACGGGACATCTGGAAACACCATATATTTT
TRBD1	.	15	TRBV7-6	TRBJ1-1	CASSPGQGGYTEAFF	TGTGCCAGCAGCCCTGGACAGGGGGGGTACACTGAAGCTTTCTTT
.	.	15	TRBV15	TRBJ2-2	CATSRDLPITGELFF	TGTGCCACCAGCAGAGATCTACCCATTACCGGGGAGCTGTTTTTT
TRBD1	.	17	TRBV5-4	TRBJ1-1	CASSQNRGRVPNTEAFF	TGTGCCAGCAGCCAGAACAGGGGACGCGTCCCGAACACTGAAGCTTTCTTT
.	.	14	TRBV18	TRBJ2-1	CASSPSLGGGEQFF	TGTGCCAGCTCACCTTCGTTGGGGGGTGGTGAGCAGTTCTTC
.	.	16	TRBV11-3	TRBJ2-5	CASSLDYRVRRETQYF	TGTGCCAGCAGCTTAGATTACCGGGTCCGCCGGGAGACCCAGTACTTC
.	.	14	TRBV25-1	TRBJ1-2	CASSEIGQTYGYTF	TGTGCCAGCAGTGAAATTGGACAAACCTATGGCTACACCTTC
.	.	13	TRBV12-3/TRBV12-4	TRBJ1-5	CASSFAGKQPQHF	TGTGCCAGCAGTTTCGCAGGAAAGCAGCCCCAGCATTTT
.	.	17	TRBV3-1/TRBV3-2	TRBJ1-5	CASSQDRGGSVNQPQHF	TGTGCCAGCAGCCAAGATAGGGGGGGCAGTGTCAATCAGCCCCAGCATTTT
.	.	15	TRBV27	TRBJ2-6	CASRWTVSGANVLTF	TGTGCCAGCAGGTGGACTGTGTCTGGGGCCAACGTCCTGACTTTC
TRBD2	.	16	TRBV5-1	TRBJ2-1	CASSPGTSGRRNEQFF	TGCGCCAGCAGCCCGGGGACTAGCGGGAGAAGAAATGAGCAGTTCTTC
.	.	13	TRBV27	TRBJ2-4	CASYGGVRNIQYF	TGTGCCAGTTACGGGGGAGTCAGGAACATTCAGTACTTC
TRBD1	.	14	TRBV4-1	TRBJ1-5	CASSQGTGGWAQHF	TGCGCCAGCAGCCAAGGGACAGGGGGTTGGGCCCAGCATTTT
TRBD2	.	15	TRBV5-6	TRBJ2-7	CASSPVGSGEYEQYF	TGTGCCAGCAGCCCGGTAGGTAGCGGGGAATACGAGCAGTACTTC